This TCR beta chain was found in a study of cytomegalovirus exposure and HLA in healthy donors. From germline, CDR1 is MGHRA and CDR2 YSYEKL. This CDR3 has 13 amino acids. Concerning this clone itself: A junction end diverges from the germline sequence, so it may reflect a read error.

13 Jbeta primers and 60 Vbeta primers were used for the PCR. TCRdb's table, derived via immunoSEQ multiplex PCR, lists solely in-frame clones and lacks some. Of roughly 160,000 clones in the sample, approximately 77% are singletons; the top ten hold 3.7%. Sequences were obtained from PBMCs. The source is a young man in good health and CMV-seropositive. The chain uses TRBV4-1 and TRBJ2-7; D possibly corresponds to TRBD2 (6 bases). The CDR3 here is CASSQRPGLYPVF. The DNA for the CDR3 is TGCGCCAGCAGCCAACGCCCGGGACTCTACCCGGTCTTC.